The 28 T cell receptor beta chains presented below share a single source sample, sequenced in a study of T cell changes during pregnancy in multiple sclerosis. The assay was immunoSEQ multiplex PCR, and TCRdb's table has in-frame clones only and misses some. The table shows tens of thousands of clones, with roughly 90% occurring only once. This specimen was peripheral blood, taken in the first trimester of pregnancy. The receptors stem from a female donor in good health, enrolled as a control in a pregnancy study.

The chain recombines TRBV7-2 with TRBJ2-3, with D unclear. This CDR3 spans 14 amino acids. V was pared by 3 bases and J by 2 bases, with 9 bases between. Per the germline V gene, CDR1 is SGHTA and CDR2 is FQGNSA. The CDR3 loop reads CASSLSRYTDTQYF. CDR3 nucleotide sequence: TGTGCCAGCAGCTTGTCTCGCTACACAGATACGCAGTATTTT.

The rearrangement links TRBV9 to TRBJ1-4; a possible D gene is TRBD1 (6 bases). From germline, CDR1 is SGDLS and CDR2 YYNGEE. V gave up 4 bases and J gave up 8 bases, with 18 bases separating them. The CDR3 spans 15 residues. The CDR3 sequence: CASSPGGTVSEKLFF. For the CDR3, the DNA is TGTGCCAGCAGCCCTGGGGGCACGGTTTCCGAAAAACTGTTTTTT.

The gene calls are TRBV18 and TRBJ2-1; D gene ambiguous. The CDR3 is made up of 12 amino acids. The V end was cut by 3 bases, the J end by 12 bases, with 12 bases between. The germline gives CDR1 KGHSH, CDR2 LQKENI. The CDR3 protein is CASSPIRGGQFF. The CDR3 DNA sequence: TGTGCCAGCTCACCGATAAGAGGCGGGCAGTTCTTC.

The J gene is TRBJ2-5, the V gene TRBV5-6; 8 nucleotides agree with TRBD2. After removal of 0 bases from V and 6 bases from J, the junction contained 10 bases not matched to a gene. Germline-derived CDR1 and CDR2 are SGHDT and YYEEEE. CDR3 size: 16 residues. CDR3 amino acids: CASSLGVGLAGKTQYF. The CDR3 DNA reads TGTGCCAGCAGCTTGGGGGTAGGACTAGCAGGGAAGACCCAGTACTTC.

The genes are TRBV30 and TRBJ1-3; no reliable D call. CDR1 is GTSNPN, CDR2 SVGIG, per germline (reference sequence). The V end was cut by 5 bases, the J end by 5 bases, with 7 bases between. There are 11 residues in the CDR3. For the CDR3, the DNA is TGTGCCTGGGTCGAGCGAAACACCATATATTTT. Residues: CAWVERNTIYF.

This clone has only one observation. V and J are TRBV10-3 and TRBJ1-5; 7 nucleotides agree with TRBD1. CDR1 ENHRY and CDR2 SYGVKD come from the germline V gene. CDR3 length equals 15 residues. V shed 3 bases and J 9 bases; nucleotides not matched to a gene: 11. The CDR3 DNA follows: TGTGCCATCAGTGACCGGGACAGACGGGCTGGGCCCCAGCATTTT. It is translated as CAISDRDRRAGPQHF.

This chain uses TRBV10-3 with TRBJ2-1; maybe TRBD1 (6 bases). Germline CDR1 ENHRY, CDR2 SYGVKD. The V gene lost 3 bases and the J gene lost 3 bases, with 9 bases spanning the gap. The CDR3 consists of 14 residues. The CDR3 spells CAISEGQYYNEQFF. In DNA form, the CDR3 reads TGTGCCATCAGTGAAGGACAGTACTACAATGAGCAGTTCTTC.

The chain recombines TRBV5-1 with TRBJ1-1; TRBD1 matches at 7 bases. Germline assignment: CDR1 SGHRS and CDR2 YFSETQ. The CDR3 extends over 16 amino acids. V dropped 0 bases and J dropped 0; count of bases not matched to a gene: 5. The CDR3 coding sequence is TGCGCCAGCAGCTTGGACCCAGGGGGGATGAACACTGAAGCTTTCTTT. Protein sequence: CASSLDPGGMNTEAFF.

This chain's CDR3 is CASSQDVLGLGVQPQHF. The CDR3, as DNA: TGTGCCAGCAGTCAAGATGTCCTGGGCCTCGGCGTCCAGCCCCAGCATTTT. The chain has TRBV6-1 and TRBJ1-5; the D is unclear. V shed 5 bases and J shed 7 bases, with 24 bases lying between them. Per germline, CDR1 MNHNS and CDR2 SASEGT. This CDR3 has 17 amino acids.

The rearrangement joins TRBV6-1 to TRBJ2-1; 9 nucleotides match TRBD2. The CDR3 loop spans 15 amino acids. In germline, CDR1 is MNHNS, CDR2 SASEGT. J lost 4 bases, V lost 1 base, and 2 bases had no gene match. CDR3 nucleotide sequence: TGTGCCAGCAGTGAAGGACTAGCGGAATACAATGAGCAGTTCTTC. Translating it yields CASSEGLAEYNEQFF.

The genes are TRBV7-2 and TRBJ2-7, with 9 bases matching TRBD1. Per germline, CDR1 SGHTA and CDR2 FQGNSA. The length of the CDR3 is 14 residues. The junction had 12 bases not matched to a gene; V was cut back by 5 bases and J by 10 bases. DNA of the CDR3: TGTGCCAGCAGCCCGGACAGGGGAGTAGGGTTCCAGTACTTC. Its translation is CASSPDRGVGFQYF. The variable domain in full, with the rest retrieved from reference TRBV7-2 and TRBJ2-7, is GAGVSQSPSNKVTEKGKDVELRCDPISGHTALYWYRQSLGQGLEFLIYFQGNSAPDKSGLPSDRFSAERTGGSVSTLTIQRTQQEDSAVYLCASSPDRGVGFQYFGPGTRLTVT.

The gene calls are TRBV30 and TRBJ2-1; 7 positions agree with TRBD1. Germline-derived CDR1 and CDR2 are GTSNPN and SVGIG (reference sequence). V dropped 2 bases and J dropped 8; count of bases not matched to a gene: 12. The CDR3 is made up of 15 amino acids. CDR3 coding DNA: TGTGCCTGGAGTCCTTGGACAGGTACTCAGTATGAGCAGTTCTTC. This sequence encodes CAWSPWTGTQYEQFF. Full variable domain (missing parts from reference TRBV30 and TRBJ2-1): SQTIHQWPATLVQPVGSPLSLECTVEGTSNPNLYWYRQAAGRGLQLLFYSVGIGQISSEVPQNLSASRPQDRQFILSSKKLLLSDSGFYLCAWSPWTGTQYEQFFGPGTRLTVL.

The V and J genes are TRBV6-6 and TRBJ2-2; D uncertain. Between the trimmed V and J ends, which lost 7 bases and 3 bases, there was a span of 15 bases. This CDR3 region has 15 residues. Germline V gene sequence: CDR1 MNHNY, CDR2 SVGAGI (reference sequence). DNA for the CDR3: TGTGCCAGCACCGCCCATACTACTTACACCGGGGAGCTGTTTTTT. Its protein is CASTAHTTYTGELFF.

This chain uses TRBV10-2 with TRBJ2-7; a weak D match, TRBD1 (5 bases). V lost 6 bases and J lost 3, with 9 bases in between. This CDR3 has 12 amino acids. CDR1 and CDR2 (germline): WSHSY, SAAADI. CDR3 nucleotides: TGCGCCAGCAGCCCGGACAACTACGAGCAGTACTTC. It encodes CASSPDNYEQYF.

CDR3 in amino acids: CASSPGGTSTDTQYF. CDR3 in DNA: TGTGCCAGCAGCCCCGGGGGGACAAGCACAGATACGCAGTATTTT. V is TRBV6-4 and J is TRBJ2-3; D possibly corresponds to TRBD2 (7 bases). Trimming cost V 6 bases and J 0 bases, with 13 bases left between them. The CDR3 spans 15 residues. CDR1 and CDR2 from the germline V gene are MRHNA and SNTAGT.

This clone was counted a few times. The J gene is TRBJ1-5, the V gene TRBV5-1, with 8 bases fitting TRBD1. There are 14 residues in the CDR3. V shed 4 bases, J shed 6 bases, and the junction held 6 bases outside the gene matches. Germline loops: CDR1 SGHRS, CDR2 YFSETQ. The CDR3 DNA sequence: TGCGCCAGCAGCCCTTCGACAGGGGCTCAGCCCCAGCATTTT. This encodes CASSPSTGAQPQHF.

The chain's CDR3 is CASREEQNTGELFF. The DNA for the CDR3 is TGTGCCAGCAGAGAGGAGCAGAACACCGGGGAGCTGTTTTTT. The chain employs TRBV21-1 and TRBJ2-2; the table's D gene call, TRBD2, was not cross checked with the DNA. TRBV21-1 is shown as a pseudogene. This CDR3 is 14 amino acids long.

The chain uses TRBV28 and TRBJ1-5, with D hard to call. The germline V gene encodes CDR1 MDHEN and CDR2 SYDVKM. Trimming removed 2 bases from V and 6 bases from J, with 8 bases in between. CDR3 size: 13 residues. In DNA, the CDR3 is TGTGCCAGCAGTTTAGGTTCGCGTCAGCCCCAGCATTTT. Its protein product is CASSLGSRQPQHF.

V gene TRBV18 combines with J gene TRBJ1-1; D call uncertain. The germline V gene has CDR1 KGHSH and CDR2 LQKENI. The V end was cut by 2 bases, the J end by 0 bases, with 7 bases between. This CDR3 comprises 14 residues. CDR3 amino acids: CASSPVSVNTEAFF. CDR3 nucleotide sequence: TGTGCCAGCTCACCAGTCAGCGTGAACACTGAAGCTTTCTTT.

The chain combines TRBV5-4 with TRBJ1-2; no clear D gene. Germline V gives CDR1 SGHNT, CDR2 YYREEE (reference sequence). The CDR3 consists of 14 residues. The V end lost 3 bases, the J end lost 4 bases, and 13 bases lay between the germline ends. The CDR3 nucleotides are TGTGCCAGCAGCTCAAAGGACGGAGGCTATGGCTACACCTTC. Translating it yields CASSSKDGGYGYTF.

The chain is built from TRBV5-1 and TRBJ2-7; D unclear. Trimming removed 1 base at V and 2 bases at J, with 10 bases between. There are 14 residues in the CDR3. The germline gives CDR1 SGHRS, CDR2 YFSETQ. The CDR3 DNA sequence: TGCGCCAGCAGCTTGTATCACGGAGCCTACGAGCAGTACTTC. It translates to CASSLYHGAYEQYF.

The genes are TRBV5-1 and TRBJ2-2; D is possibly TRBD1 (5 bases). Germline CDR1 reads SGHRS; CDR2 reads YFSETQ. CDR3 length equals 14 residues. Trimming removed 4 bases at V and 1 base at J, with 8 bases between. The CDR3 loop is CASSGQGNTGELFF. The CDR3 DNA reads as TGCGCCAGCAGCGGTCAGGGGAACACCGGGGAGCTGTTTTTT.

The chain employs TRBV6-5 and TRBJ2-3; D might be TRBD2 (5 bases). CDR1 and CDR2 from the germline V gene are MNHEY and SVGAGI. The CDR3 runs to 15 residues. V was clipped by 5 bases and J by 4 bases, with 16 bases between them. CDR3: CASSPRFGKADTQYF. The CDR3 coding sequence is TGTGCCAGCAGTCCGAGGTTCGGGAAGGCAGATACGCAGTATTTT.

The chain has TRBV18 and TRBJ1-3, with D possibly being TRBD1 (5 bases). Trimming removed 2 bases at V and 2 bases at J, with 10 bases between. The CDR3 has 15 residues. CDR1 is KGHSH, CDR2 LQKENI, per germline. The CDR3 DNA follows: TGTGCCAGCTCACCAGAAGTAGGGGCTGGAAACACCATATATTTT. Amino acids: CASSPEVGAGNTIYF. The full variable domain, with the rest looked up from reference TRBV18 and TRBJ1-3, is NAGVMQNPRHLVRRRGQEARLRCSPMKGHSHVYWYRQLPEEGLKFMVYLQKENIIDESGMPKERFSAEFPKEGPSILRIQQVVRGDSAAYFCASSPEVGAGNTIYFGEGSWLTVV.

The chain has TRBV12-5 and TRBJ2-7; 12 bases are shared with TRBD2. The CDR3 loop spans 17 amino acids. With 1 base clipped from V and 1 base from J, the junction kept 5 bases outside the gene matches. Per germline, CDR1 LGHNT and CDR2 FRNRAP. CDR3 bases: TGTGCTAGTGGTTTGGCCCAACTAGCGGGAGGATCCTACGAGCAGTACTTC. It specifies CASGLAQLAGGSYEQYF.

This clone was counted only a few times. The chain uses TRBV7-9 and TRBJ2-7, with D possibly matching TRBD1 (5 bases). The CDR3 covers 13 residues. The V and J ends lost 2 bases and 6 bases respectively, with 11 bases between them. CDR1 and CDR2 (germline): SEHNR, FQNEAQ (reference sequence). CDR3 sequence: CASSLPPGAEQYF. DNA of the CDR3: TGTGCCAGCAGCTTACCTCCTGGGGCCGAGCAGTACTTC.

This clone was detected once. The chain employs TRBV6-4 and TRBJ2-2; the match to TRBD1 covers 10 bases. This CDR3 contains 13 residues. Germline assignment: CDR1 MRHNA and CDR2 SNTAGT. The J segment lost 5 bases and the V segment lost 6 bases, leaving 0 bases of the junction unmatched. As DNA, the CDR3 is TGTGCCAGCAGGGGACAGGGGACCGGGGAGCTGTTTTTT. This sequence encodes CASRGQGTGELFF.

This chain joins TRBV2 and TRBJ2-2; 8 nucleotides agree with TRBD1. Germline assignment: CDR1 SNHLY and CDR2 FYNNEI. V shed 4 bases, J shed 7 bases, and the junction held 11 bases outside the gene matches. The length of the CDR3 is 16 residues. The CDR3 loop reads CASSVGQAAGGGELFF. For the CDR3, the DNA is TGTGCCAGCAGTGTGGGACAGGCAGCCGGGGGCGGGGAGCTGTTTTTT.